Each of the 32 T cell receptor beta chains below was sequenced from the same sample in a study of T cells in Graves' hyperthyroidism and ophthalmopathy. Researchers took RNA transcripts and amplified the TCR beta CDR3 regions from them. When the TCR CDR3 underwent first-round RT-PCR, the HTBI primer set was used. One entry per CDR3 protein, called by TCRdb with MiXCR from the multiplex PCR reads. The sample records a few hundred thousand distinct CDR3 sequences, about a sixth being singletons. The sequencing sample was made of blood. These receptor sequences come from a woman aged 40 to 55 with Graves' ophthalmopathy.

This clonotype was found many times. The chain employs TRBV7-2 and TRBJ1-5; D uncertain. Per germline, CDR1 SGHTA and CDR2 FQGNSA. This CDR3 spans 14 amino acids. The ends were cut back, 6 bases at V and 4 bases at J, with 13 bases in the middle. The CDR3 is CASRSMGSNQPQHF. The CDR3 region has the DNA TGTGCCAGCAGGTCTATGGGATCAAATCAGCCCCAGCATTTT.

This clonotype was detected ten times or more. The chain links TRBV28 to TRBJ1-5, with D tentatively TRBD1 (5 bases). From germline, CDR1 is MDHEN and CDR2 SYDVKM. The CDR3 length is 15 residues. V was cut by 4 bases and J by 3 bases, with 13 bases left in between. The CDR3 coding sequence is TGTGCCAGCAGTTATGCAGGGTTATACAATCAGCCCCAGCATTTT. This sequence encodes CASSYAGLYNQPQHF.

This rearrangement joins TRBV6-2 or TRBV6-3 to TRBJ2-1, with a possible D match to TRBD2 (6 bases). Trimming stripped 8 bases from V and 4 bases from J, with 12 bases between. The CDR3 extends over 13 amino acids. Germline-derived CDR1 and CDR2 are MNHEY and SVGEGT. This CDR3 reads CASWRGQYNEQFF. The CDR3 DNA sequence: TGTGCCAGCTGGCGGGGTCAATACAATGAGCAGTTCTTC.

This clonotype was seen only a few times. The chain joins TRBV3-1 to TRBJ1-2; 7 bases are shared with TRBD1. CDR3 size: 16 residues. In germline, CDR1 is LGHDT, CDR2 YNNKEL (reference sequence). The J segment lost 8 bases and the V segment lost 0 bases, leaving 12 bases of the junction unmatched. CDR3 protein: CASSQDPVRGRGGYTF. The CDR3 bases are TGTGCCAGCAGCCAAGATCCGGTGAGGGGGCGGGGAGGCTACACCTTC. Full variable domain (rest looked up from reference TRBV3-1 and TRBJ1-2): DTAVSQTPKYLVTQMGNDKSIKCEQNLGHDTMYWYKQDSKKFLKIMFSYNNKELIINETVPNRFSPKSPDKAHLNLHINSLELGDSAVYFCASSQDPVRGRGGYTFGSGTRLTVV.

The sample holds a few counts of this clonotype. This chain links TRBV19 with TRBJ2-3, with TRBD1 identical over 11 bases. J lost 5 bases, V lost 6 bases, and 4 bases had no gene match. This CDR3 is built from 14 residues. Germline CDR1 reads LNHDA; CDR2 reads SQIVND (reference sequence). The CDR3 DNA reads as TGTGCCAGTAGCGGACAGGGGGCGAAAGATACGCAGTATTTT. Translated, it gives CASSGQGAKDTQYF.

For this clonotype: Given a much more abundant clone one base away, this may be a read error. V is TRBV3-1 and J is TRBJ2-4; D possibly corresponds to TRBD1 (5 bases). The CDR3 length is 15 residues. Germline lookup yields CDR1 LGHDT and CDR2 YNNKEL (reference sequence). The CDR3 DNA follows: TGTGCCAGCAGCCAAGGTTCAGGGTTAGAAAACATTCGGTACTTC. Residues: CASSQGSGLENIRYF.

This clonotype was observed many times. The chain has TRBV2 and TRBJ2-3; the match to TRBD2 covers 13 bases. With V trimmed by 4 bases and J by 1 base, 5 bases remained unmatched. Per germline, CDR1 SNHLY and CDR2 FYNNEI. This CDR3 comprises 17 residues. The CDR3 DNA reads TGTGCCAGCAGTGGACTAGCGGGAGGAGGGGGCACAGATACGCAGTATTTT. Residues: CASSGLAGGGGTDTQYF.

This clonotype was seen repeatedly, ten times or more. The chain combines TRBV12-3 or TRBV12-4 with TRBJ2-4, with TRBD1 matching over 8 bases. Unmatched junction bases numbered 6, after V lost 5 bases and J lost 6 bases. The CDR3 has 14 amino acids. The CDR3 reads CASSPGQDANIQYF. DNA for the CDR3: TGTGCCAGCAGTCCGGGACAGGATGCAAACATTCAGTACTTC.

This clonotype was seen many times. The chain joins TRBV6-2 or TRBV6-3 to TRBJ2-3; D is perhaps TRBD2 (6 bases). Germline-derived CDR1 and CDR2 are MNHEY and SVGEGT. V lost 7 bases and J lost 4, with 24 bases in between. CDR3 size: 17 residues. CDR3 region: CASTPAAGNVGADTQYF. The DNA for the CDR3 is TGTGCCAGCACCCCGGCTGCGGGAAACGTTGGAGCAGATACGCAGTATTTT.

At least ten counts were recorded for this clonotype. The CDR3 region is CASSGPGGGSEQFF. Written as DNA, the CDR3 is TGTGCCAGCAGTGGTCCCGGGGGAGGCAGTGAGCAGTTCTTC. The chain is built from TRBV6-2 or TRBV6-3 and TRBJ2-1; a possible D gene is TRBD2 (6 bases). The CDR3 sequence is 14 residues long. Trimming shortened V by 5 bases and J by 9 bases, and 17 bases separated the two germline ends. CDR1 is MNHEY and CDR2 is SVGEGT in the germline V gene.

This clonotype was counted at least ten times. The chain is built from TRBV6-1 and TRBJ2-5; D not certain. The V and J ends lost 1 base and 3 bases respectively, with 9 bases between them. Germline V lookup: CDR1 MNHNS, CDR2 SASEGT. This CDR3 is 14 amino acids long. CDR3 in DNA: TGTGCCAGCAGTGAAGTGGTGGGGAAAGAGACCCAGTACTTC. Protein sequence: CASSEVVGKETQYF.

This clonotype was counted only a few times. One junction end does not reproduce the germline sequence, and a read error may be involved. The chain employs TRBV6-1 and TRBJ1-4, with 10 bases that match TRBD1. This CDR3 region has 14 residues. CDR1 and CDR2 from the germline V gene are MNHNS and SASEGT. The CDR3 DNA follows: TGTGCCAGCAGTCCGGGACAGGGGCATGAAAAACTGTCTTTT. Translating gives CASSPGQGHEKLSF.

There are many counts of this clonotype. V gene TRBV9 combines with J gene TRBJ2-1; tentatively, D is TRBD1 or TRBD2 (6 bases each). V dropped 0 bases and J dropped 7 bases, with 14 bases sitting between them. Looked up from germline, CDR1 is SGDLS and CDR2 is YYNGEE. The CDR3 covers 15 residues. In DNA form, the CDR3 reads TGTGCCAGCAGCGTAGTCGGTTCGGGGGCGAATGAGCAGTTCTTC. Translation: CASSVVGSGANEQFF.

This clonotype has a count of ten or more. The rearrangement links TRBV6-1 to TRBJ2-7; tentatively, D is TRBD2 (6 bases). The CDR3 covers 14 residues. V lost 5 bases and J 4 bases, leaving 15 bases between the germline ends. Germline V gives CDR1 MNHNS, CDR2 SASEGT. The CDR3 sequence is CASSSTGERYEQYF. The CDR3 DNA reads TGTGCCAGCAGTTCTACGGGAGAAAGGTACGAGCAGTACTTC.

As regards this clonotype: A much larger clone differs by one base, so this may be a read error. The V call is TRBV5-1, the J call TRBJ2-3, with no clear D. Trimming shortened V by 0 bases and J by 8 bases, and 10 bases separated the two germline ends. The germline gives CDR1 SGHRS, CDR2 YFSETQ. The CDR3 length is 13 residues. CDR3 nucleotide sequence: TGCGCCAGCAGCTTGGCCGTCCTGGGTACGCAGTATTTT. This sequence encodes CASSLAVLGTQYF. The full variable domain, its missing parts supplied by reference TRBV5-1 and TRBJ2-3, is KAGVTQTPRYLIKTRGQQVTLSCSPISGHRSVSWYQQTPGQGLQFLFEYFSETQRNKGNFPGRFSGRQFSNSRSEMNVSTLELGDSALYLCASSLAVLGTQYFGPGTRLTVL.

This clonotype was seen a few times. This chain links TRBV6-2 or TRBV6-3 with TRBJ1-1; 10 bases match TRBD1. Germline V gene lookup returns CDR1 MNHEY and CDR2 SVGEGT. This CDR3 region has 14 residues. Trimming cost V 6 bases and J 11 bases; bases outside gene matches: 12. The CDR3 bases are TGTGCCAGCAGCACCGGGACAGGGGCCCACGGGGCTTTCTTT. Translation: CASSTGTGAHGAFF.

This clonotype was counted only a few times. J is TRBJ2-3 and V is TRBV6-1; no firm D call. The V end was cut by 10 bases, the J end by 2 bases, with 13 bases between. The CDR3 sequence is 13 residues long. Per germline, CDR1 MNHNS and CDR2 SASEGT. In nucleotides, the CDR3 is TGTGCCACCACCCACGGGCCCACAGATACGCAGTATTTT. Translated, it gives CATTHGPTDTQYF.

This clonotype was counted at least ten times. The CDR3 DNA follows: TGTGCCAGCAGTCCTCGGGTGCCGGGCCTGACCTACGAGCAGTACTTC. It translates to CASSPRVPGLTYEQYF. J is TRBJ2-7 and V is TRBV28; D unclear. Germline V CDR1 and CDR2: MDHEN, SYDVKM. The CDR3 spans 16 residues. Trimming removed 5 bases from V and 2 bases from J, with 19 bases in between.

For the CDR3, the DNA is TGTGCCAGCAGCTTAAGAGTTAGCGGGACCAACAATGAGCAGTTCTTC. It codes for CASSLRVSGTNNEQFF. The chain joins TRBV7-3 to TRBJ2-1, with TRBD2 matching 8 bases. This CDR3 contains 16 residues. J lost 5 bases, V lost 1 base, and 7 bases had no gene match. The V gene's germline CDR1 is SGHTA and CDR2 FQGTGA. The complete variable domain, with remaining parts taken from reference TRBV7-3 and TRBJ2-1, reads GAGVSQTPSNKVTEKGKYVELRCDPISGHTALYWYRQSLGQGPEFLIYFQGTGAADDSGLPNDRFFAVRPEGSVSTLKIQRTERGDSAVYLCASSLRVSGTNNEQFFGPGTRLTVL.

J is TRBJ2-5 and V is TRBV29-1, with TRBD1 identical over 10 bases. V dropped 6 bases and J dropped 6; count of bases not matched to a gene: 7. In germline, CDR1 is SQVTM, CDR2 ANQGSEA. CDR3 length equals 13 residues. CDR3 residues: CSVTPGQGKTQYF. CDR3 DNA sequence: TGCAGCGTCACCCCGGGACAGGGGAAGACCCAGTACTTC.

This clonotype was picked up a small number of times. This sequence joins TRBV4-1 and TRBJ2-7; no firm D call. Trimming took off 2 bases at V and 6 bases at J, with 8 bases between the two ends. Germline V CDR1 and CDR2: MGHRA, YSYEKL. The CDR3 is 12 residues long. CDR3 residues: CASSQNLGEQYF. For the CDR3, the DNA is TGCGCCAGCAGCCAAAATCTCGGCGAGCAGTACTTC.

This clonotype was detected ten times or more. CDR3 DNA: TGTGCCAGCAGCTTAGGACTCCTGGGGACTGAAGCTTTCTTT. This sequence encodes CASSLGLLGTEAFF. The chain combines TRBV7-2 with TRBJ1-1; unclear D gene. CDR1 and CDR2 (germline): SGHTA, FQGNSA. The CDR3 is 14 residues long. The V gene lost 1 base and the J gene lost 5 bases, with 11 bases spanning the gap.

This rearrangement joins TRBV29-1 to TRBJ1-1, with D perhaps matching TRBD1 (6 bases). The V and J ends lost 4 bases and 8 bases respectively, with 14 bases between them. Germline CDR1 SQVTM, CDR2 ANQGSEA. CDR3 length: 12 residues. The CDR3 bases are TGCAGCGTTGTAAAAGGGGGTTTAGAAGCTTTCTTT. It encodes CSVVKGGLEAFF.

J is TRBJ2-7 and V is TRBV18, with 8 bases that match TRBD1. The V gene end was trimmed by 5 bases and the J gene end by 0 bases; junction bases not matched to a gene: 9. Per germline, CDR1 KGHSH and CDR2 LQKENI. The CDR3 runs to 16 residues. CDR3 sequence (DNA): TGTGCCAGCTCAGCGGGACAGGATCGCATCTCCTACGAGCAGTACTTC. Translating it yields CASSAGQDRISYEQYF.

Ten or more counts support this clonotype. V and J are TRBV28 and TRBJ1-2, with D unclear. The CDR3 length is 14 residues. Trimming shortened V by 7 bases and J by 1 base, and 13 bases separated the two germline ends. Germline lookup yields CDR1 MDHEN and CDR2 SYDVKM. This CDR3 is CASKESGDNYGYTF. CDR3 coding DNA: TGTGCCAGCAAGGAGAGTGGGGATAACTATGGCTACACCTTC.

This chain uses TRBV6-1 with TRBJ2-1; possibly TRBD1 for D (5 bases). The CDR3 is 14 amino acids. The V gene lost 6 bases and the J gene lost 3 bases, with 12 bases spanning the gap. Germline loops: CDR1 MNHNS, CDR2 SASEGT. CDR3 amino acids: CASRRRQNYNEQFF. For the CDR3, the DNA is TGTGCCAGCAGACGTCGACAGAACTACAATGAGCAGTTCTTC.

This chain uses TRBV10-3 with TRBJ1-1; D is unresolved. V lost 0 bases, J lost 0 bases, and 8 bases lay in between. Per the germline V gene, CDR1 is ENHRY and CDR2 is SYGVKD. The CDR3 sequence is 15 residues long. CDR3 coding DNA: TGTGCCATCAGTGAGTCGATCAGTATGAACACTGAAGCTTTCTTT. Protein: CAISESISMNTEAFF.

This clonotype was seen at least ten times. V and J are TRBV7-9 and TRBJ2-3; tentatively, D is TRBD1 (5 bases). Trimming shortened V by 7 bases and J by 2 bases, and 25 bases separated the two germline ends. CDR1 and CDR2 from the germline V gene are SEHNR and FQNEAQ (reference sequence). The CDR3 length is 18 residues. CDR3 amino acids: CASTARSGIGRATDTQYF. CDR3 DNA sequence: TGTGCCAGCACCGCTAGATCAGGGATCGGAAGGGCCACAGATACGCAGTATTTT.

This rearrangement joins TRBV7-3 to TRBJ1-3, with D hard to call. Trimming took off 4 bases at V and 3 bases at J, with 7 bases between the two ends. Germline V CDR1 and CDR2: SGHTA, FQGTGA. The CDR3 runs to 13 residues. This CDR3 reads CASSSDGGNTIYF. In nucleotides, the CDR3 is TGTGCCAGCAGCTCGGACGGTGGAAACACCATATATTTT.

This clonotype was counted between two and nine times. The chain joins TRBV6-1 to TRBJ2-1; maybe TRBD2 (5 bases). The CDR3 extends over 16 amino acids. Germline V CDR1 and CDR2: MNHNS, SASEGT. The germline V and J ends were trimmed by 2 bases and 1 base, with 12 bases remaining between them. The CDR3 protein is CASSEWASSSYNEQFF. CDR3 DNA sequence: TGTGCCAGCAGTGAATGGGCTAGCAGTTCCTACAATGAGCAGTTCTTC.

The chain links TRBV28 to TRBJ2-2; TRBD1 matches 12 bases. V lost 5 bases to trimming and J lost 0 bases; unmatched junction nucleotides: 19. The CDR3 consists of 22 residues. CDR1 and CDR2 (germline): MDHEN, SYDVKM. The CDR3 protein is CASSASEARDRGQGTNTGELFF. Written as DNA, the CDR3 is TGTGCCAGCAGTGCTTCCGAAGCCCGGGACAGGGGGCAAGGGACGAACACCGGGGAGCTGTTTTTT.

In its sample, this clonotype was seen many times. CDR3 protein: CASSPTGPNTEAFF. In DNA, the CDR3 is TGTGCCAGCTCACCAACGGGACCGAACACTGAAGCTTTCTTT. J is TRBJ1-1 and V is TRBV18; TRBD1 might be the D (5 bases). The germline V gene has CDR1 KGHSH and CDR2 LQKENI. V lost 2 bases and J lost 1, with 8 bases in between. The CDR3 covers 14 residues.